The 8 T cell receptor beta chains presented below share a single source sample, sequenced in a study of cytomegalovirus exposure and HLA in healthy donors. Both 60 Vbeta primers and 13 Jbeta primers went into the PCR. Sequencing used immunoSEQ multiplex PCR; TCRdb keeps in-frame clones, though not all of them. This sample carries about 180,000 clones, about three quarters of them seen once, and the ten largest clones take 1.5% to 2%. What was sequenced was PBMCs. The receptors originated from a man aged 18 to 35 in good health and CMV-seronegative.

J is TRBJ1-1 and V is TRBV19, with unresolved D. V shed 5 bases and J shed 1 base, with 23 bases lying between them. Germline-derived CDR1 and CDR2 are LNHDA and SQIVND (reference sequence). The CDR3 spans 18 residues. CDR3 protein: CASSDPTLIQIKNTEAFF. CDR3 sequence (DNA): TGTGCCAGTAGTGACCCCACCCTAATACAGATAAAGAACACTGAAGCTTTCTTT.

This clone was detected a few times. This chain uses TRBV28 with TRBJ2-5, with 7 bases that match TRBD2. Germline CDR1 reads MDHEN; CDR2 reads SYDVKM. The CDR3 length is 15 residues. V lost 5 bases, J lost 3 bases, and 9 bases stayed unmatched. CDR3 residues: CASSPPGGGEETQYF. CDR3 coding DNA: TGTGCCAGCAGTCCCCCGGGCGGGGGAGAAGAGACCCAGTACTTC.

The rearrangement links TRBV19 to TRBJ1-5, with D uncertain. Germline-derived CDR1 and CDR2 are LNHDA and SQIVND (reference sequence). The CDR3 is 12 residues long. Trimming took off 3 bases at V and 6 bases at J, with 6 bases between the two ends. CDR3 amino acids: CASSIEGQPQHF. The CDR3 coding sequence is TGTGCCAGTAGTATCGAGGGTCAGCCCCAGCATTTT. Looking up the rest from reference TRBV19 and TRBJ1-5 gives the full variable domain: DGGITQSPKYLFRKEGQNVTLSCEQNLNHDAMYWYRQDPGQGLRLIYYSQIVNDFQKGDIAEGYSVSREKKESFPLTVTSAQKNPTAFYLCASSIEGQPQHFGDGTRLSIL.

This clone was found once. CDR3 protein: CASSFEVTLETQYF. Written as DNA, the CDR3 is TGTGCCAGCAGTTTTGAGGTAACATTGGAGACCCAGTACTTC. The chain has TRBV28 and TRBJ2-5; D remains unclear. Deletions cut 3 bases from V and 5 bases from J, with 13 bases between. The germline V gene encodes CDR1 MDHEN and CDR2 SYDVKM. This CDR3 has 14 residues.

CDR3 coding DNA: TGTGCCAGCAGCTTGGGCAGGGTGGGTGGAAACACCATATATTTT. It specifies CASSLGRVGGNTIYF. V is TRBV7-9 and J is TRBJ1-3, with D possibly matching TRBD1 (5 bases). CDR3 length: 15 residues. With 3 bases removed from V and 3 bases from J, the gap between germline ends came to 12 bases. Germline-derived CDR1 and CDR2 are SEHNR and FQNEAQ (reference sequence).

J is TRBJ2-5 and V is TRBV14; 13 nucleotides match TRBD2. J gave up 0 bases and V 0 bases, and 7 bases lay outside the gene matches. Germline V gene sequence: CDR1 SGHDN, CDR2 FVKESK. CDR3 length: 19 residues. The CDR3 region is CASSQDIGTSGTYQETQYF. In DNA, the CDR3 is TGTGCCAGCAGCCAAGACATAGGGACTAGCGGGACGTACCAAGAGACCCAGTACTTC. The variable domain in full, completed from reference TRBV14 and TRBJ2-5, reads EAGVTQFPSHSVIEKGQTVTLRCDPISGHDNLYWYRRVMGKEIKFLLHFVKESKQDESGMPNNRFLAERTGGTYSTLKVQPAELEDSGVYFCASSQDIGTSGTYQETQYFGPGTRLLVL.

This clone occurred a few times. This chain connects TRBV13 to TRBJ1-6; 8 bases line up with TRBD1. This CDR3 is 14 amino acids long. The J segment lost 10 bases and the V segment lost 6 bases, leaving 8 bases of the junction unmatched. Germline V gene lookup returns CDR1 PRHDT and CDR2 FYEKMQ (reference sequence). DNA for the CDR3: TGTGCCAGCAGTCCCCGGGACAGGAGCTCACCCCTCCACTTT. Protein sequence: CASSPRDRSSPLHF.

This clone was seen only once. The chain is built from TRBV11-1 and TRBJ1-2, with TRBD1 matching 7 bases. J gave up 7 bases and V 2 bases, and 7 bases lay outside the gene matches. CDR1 and CDR2 (germline): SGHAT, FQDESV (reference sequence). The CDR3 consists of 14 residues. CDR3 residues: CASSLTRGRGGYTF. In nucleotides, the CDR3 is TGTGCCAGCAGCTTAACCAGGGGGAGAGGTGGCTACACCTTC.